This T cell receptor beta chain was documented in a study of T cell responses to AZD1222 COVID-19 vaccine. Study-wide points: The donor group comprised mostly white British people and more females; the analysis possibly underestimated clonal diversity. Unmutated regions of variants are reportedly targeted by nearly half of spike-specific TCRs. All repertoire sampling was performed exclusively after the peak T cell response. The breadth and depth of Spike-specific TCRs increased once two AZD1222 doses had been given.

Libraries were prepared by immunoSEQ multiplex PCR; TCRdb keeps only in-frame clonotypes and omits some of them. Among about 190,000 clones, over 70% were seen once, and the ten largest hold 2.5% to 3%. Concerning this clone: Its cognate antigen is unknown.

Germline CDR1 is MDHEN and CDR2 is SYDVKM. CDR3 length: 14 amino acids. V dropped 4 bases and J dropped 7; count of bases not matched to a gene: 7. The sequence was collected from an adult in good health. The gene calls are TRBV28 and TRBJ1-5; 7 bases line up with TRBD1. The specimen comprised peripheral blood, sampled on day 0 of MenACWY control vaccination. CDR3 protein: CASSSQGLGQPQHF. The CDR3 DNA reads as TGTGCCAGCAGTTCACAGGGGTTGGGGCAGCCCCAGCATTTT.